Presented here are 9 T cell receptor beta chains from one specimen sequenced in a study of beta chain features in type 1 diabetes. Reverse transcribing all isolated RNA meant expressed TCRB transcripts were sequenced. Sequencing was performed with immunoSEQ multiplex PCR; in TCRdb, only in-frame clones are kept and a portion is missing. The data show some 240,000 clones, 16% seen once. Study-wide points: TCRB CDR3 length was moderately but significantly reduced in all four CD4+ subsets of Type 1 diabetes patients.

Their antigen targets remain unknown. The sample taken for sequencing was naive CD4+ T cells from blood. These receptor sequences come from a man aged 30-40 years with type 1 diabetes.

The V gene is TRBV6-5, the J gene TRBJ2-3, with 11 bases fitting TRBD2. Germline values: CDR1 MNHEY, CDR2 SVGAGI. The CDR3 has 15 residues. The V and J ends lost 5 bases and 4 bases, in that order; junction bases with no gene match: 5. CDR3 residues: CASSLSGRASDTQYF. The CDR3 DNA is TGTGCCAGCAGTCTTAGCGGGAGGGCCTCAGATACGCAGTATTTT.

Worth noting for this clone: The sample has other DNA sequences that encode this CDR3 too. This rearrangement joins TRBV30 to TRBJ1-1; TRBD1 might be the D (6 bases). This CDR3 region has 13 residues. Trimming took 2 bases from V and 2 from J, leaving 9 bases between them. Germline-derived CDR1 and CDR2 are GTSNPN and SVGIG (reference sequence). DNA of the CDR3: TGTGCCTGGAGTAAACAGGGCAACACTGAAGCTTTCTTT. Translation gives CAWSKQGNTEAFF.

Only a few counts were recorded for this clone. This chain links TRBV9 with TRBJ1-2, with 7 bases fitting TRBD1. This CDR3 is built from 15 residues. V lost 4 bases and J lost 3; bases outside the gene matches: 9. Per germline, CDR1 SGDLS and CDR2 YYNGEE. The CDR3 reads CASSLRQGEDYGYTF. The CDR3 DNA reads TGTGCCAGCAGCCTTCGACAGGGTGAGGACTATGGCTACACCTTC.

A few counts support this clone. The rearrangement joins TRBV5-1 to TRBJ2-1, with D perhaps being TRBD1 or TRBD2 (5 bases each). Germline V gene lookup returns CDR1 SGHRS and CDR2 YFSETQ. This CDR3 contains 14 residues. The V gene lost 4 bases and the J gene lost 9 bases, with 17 bases spanning the gap. As DNA, the CDR3 is TGCGCCAGCAGCGGTTCCCAAGGGACCGCTGAGCAGTTCTTC. This codes for CASSGSQGTAEQFF.

The chain recombines TRBV7-2 with TRBJ2-7, with 8 bases matching TRBD1. V lost 6 bases and J lost 2; bases outside the gene matches: 6. Per germline, CDR1 SGHTA and CDR2 FQGNSA. The CDR3 is 14 residues long. The CDR3 DNA follows: TGTGCCAGCAGGTTACAGGGGGAAACCTACGAGCAGTACTTC. It translates to CASRLQGETYEQYF. Combining the CDR3 with reference TRBV7-2 and TRBJ2-7 gives the whole variable domain GAGVSQSPSNKVTEKGKDVELRCDPISGHTALYWYRQSLGQGLEFLIYFQGNSAPDKSGLPSDRFSAERTGGSVSTLTIQRTQQEDSAVYLCASRLQGETYEQYFGPGTRLTVT.

This clone was observed a few times. This sequence joins TRBV7-9 and TRBJ1-1, with D perhaps TRBD1 (6 bases). There are 13 residues in the CDR3. V was cut by 0 bases and J by 4 bases, with 6 bases left in between. Germline-derived CDR1 and CDR2 are SEHNR and FQNEAQ (reference sequence). The CDR3 sequence: CASSLADSTEAFF. CDR3 DNA sequence: TGTGCCAGCAGCTTAGCGGACAGCACTGAAGCTTTCTTT.

As for this clone: The junction departs from germline at one end; a sequencing error may be responsible. This sequence joins TRBV7-9 and TRBJ2-1, with no clear D. There are 13 residues in the CDR3. Germline V gene data show CDR1 as SEHNR and CDR2 as FQNEAQ (reference sequence). CDR3 in DNA: TGTGCCACCAGCACACACAAGGGCTATGAGCAGTTCTTC. Its protein is CATSTHKGYEQFF.

The V gene is TRBV20-1, the J gene TRBJ2-4; D call uncertain. V shed 5 bases and J shed 7 bases, with 9 bases lying between them. CDR1 and CDR2 (germline): DFQATT, SNEGSKA (reference sequence). The CDR3 covers 11 residues. The CDR3 here is CSASQRNIQYF. The CDR3 DNA reads TGCAGTGCTTCACAACGGAACATTCAGTACTTC.

About this clone itself: This CDR3 is also generated by other DNA sequences in the sample. The chain joins TRBV29-1 to TRBJ2-3; 7 positions match TRBD1. The germline gives CDR1 SQVTM, CDR2 ANQGSEA. This CDR3 comprises 12 residues. With 6 bases clipped from V and 1 base from J, the junction kept 1 base outside the gene matches. CDR3 coding DNA: TGCAGCGTAGGACAGGGCACAGATACGCAGTATTTT. This translates into CSVGQGTDTQYF.